This T cell receptor beta chain was captured by sequencing in a study of blood T cells in healthy people across ages. Trimming took off 2 bases at V and 2 bases at J, with 12 bases between the two ends. The germline gives CDR1 SEHNR, CDR2 FQNEAQ (reference sequence). This CDR3 spans 15 amino acids. Only a few counts were recorded for this clonotype. A J-beta primer mix and a sample-barcoded 5' primer were used in a second PCR of about 7 to 11 cycles. Unique molecular identifiers of 12 random nucleotides labeled each cDNA. TCRdb re-called the 5' RACE reads through MiXCR, storing one row per CDR3 protein. This sample carries 850,000 to 1,300,000 distinct CDR3 sequences, around 43% of them seen once, and the ten largest clones take about 19%.

The receptor's source is a woman aged 60-75 years in good health. This rearrangement joins TRBV7-9 to TRBJ2-5, with D tentatively TRBD2 (5 bases). The sequencing sample was made of blood. The CDR3 DNA sequence: TGTGCCAGCAGCTTAAGAGGGAGTGGGCAAGAGACCCAGTACTTC. Amino acid sequence: CASSLRGSGQETQYF.